This TCR beta chain is from a study of identical twins. One entry per CDR3 protein, called by TCRdb with MiXCR from the 5' RACE reads. The sample yields 700,000 or so distinct CDR3 sequences, about 9.4% seen once. This clonotype has ten or more counts. These same data were also listed under a study on yellow fever vaccine responses in identical twins.

The sequence derives from a woman aged 18-29 years in good health. Sequencing used PBMCs.

The CDR3 loop reads CSVELSGPSSYEQYF. Here the CDR3 DNA reads TGCAGCGTTGAACTTAGCGGACCGAGCTCCTACGAGCAGTACTTC. The gene calls are TRBV29-1 and TRBJ2-7, with a possible D match to TRBD2 (6 bases). CDR1 and CDR2 (germline): SQVTM, ANQGSEA. Trimming stripped 2 bases from V and 0 bases from J, with 14 bases between. This CDR3 contains 15 residues.